The 18 T cell receptor beta chains below come from one sample, sequenced in a study of beta chain features in type 1 diabetes. The entirety of the isolated RNA underwent reverse transcription, so expressed TCRB transcripts were sequenced. The repertoire was sequenced with immunoSEQ multiplex PCR; TCRdb's copy has only in-frame clones and lacks some. Of around 430,000 clones listed, over 25% were seen once; the top ten hold roughly 0.06%. Sequenced: naive CD4+ T cells from blood. These receptors originate from a man aged 18 to 30 in good health.

This clone has a handful of counts. Other nucleotide sequences from this sample produce the same CDR3. The CDR3 sequence: CSAGQGGETQYF. Written as DNA, the CDR3 is TGCAGCGCTGGACAGGGGGGGGAGACCCAGTACTTC. The V gene is TRBV29-1, the J gene TRBJ2-5; TRBD1 agrees at 10 bases. After removal of 7 bases from V and 5 bases from J, the junction contained 4 bases not matched to a gene. Germline-derived CDR1 and CDR2 are SQVTM and ANQGSEA. The CDR3 has 12 residues.

This rearrangement joins TRBV30 to TRBJ2-7; 7 positions match TRBD2. The J segment lost 3 bases and the V segment lost 1 base, leaving 0 bases of the junction unmatched. From germline, CDR1 is GTSNPN and CDR2 SVGIG (reference sequence). The CDR3 is made up of 12 amino acids. The DNA of the CDR3 is TGTGCCTGGAGTGCGGGAGGCTACGAGCAGTACTTC. Amino acids: CAWSAGGYEQYF.

The chain has TRBV7-9 and TRBJ2-1; 12 bases are a match to TRBD2. The CDR3 runs to 17 residues. Looked up from germline, CDR1 is SEHNR and CDR2 is FQNEAQ (reference sequence). Losses at the gene ends were 3 bases for V and 5 bases for J; bases not matched to a gene: 8. The CDR3 here is CASSFWGLAGGDNEQFF. The DNA of the CDR3 is TGTGCCAGCAGCTTCTGGGGACTAGCGGGTGGAGACAATGAGCAGTTCTTC.

This clone was seen a few times. The chain combines TRBV29-1 with TRBJ2-7; 7 bases map to TRBD2. The CDR3 spans 12 residues. V dropped 6 bases and J dropped 1; count of bases not matched to a gene: 3. In germline, CDR1 is SQVTM, CDR2 ANQGSEA. Written as DNA, the CDR3 is TGCAGCGTCAGCGGGGCTTCCTACGAGCAGTACTTC. This encodes CSVSGASYEQYF.

This clone was observed a few times. V gene TRBV30 combines with J gene TRBJ1-2; D is uncertain. V gave up 7 bases and J gave up 2 bases, with 8 bases separating them. This CDR3 has 11 residues. Germline CDR1 is GTSNPN and CDR2 is SVGIG (reference sequence). The CDR3 coding sequence is TGTGCCTTCCGAGGCAACTATGGCTACACCTTC. It translates to CAFRGNYGYTF. The full variable domain, its missing parts supplied by reference TRBV30 and TRBJ1-2, is SQTIHQWPATLVQPVGSPLSLECTVEGTSNPNLYWYRQAAGRGLQLLFYSVGIGQISSEVPQNLSASRPQDRQFILSSKKLLLSDSGFYLCAFRGNYGYTFGSGTRLTVV.

The chain recombines TRBV9 with TRBJ2-7; 11 bases fit TRBD1. V gave up 7 bases and J gave up 3 bases; unmatched junction bases: 3. This CDR3 is 13 amino acids long. The germline V gene encodes CDR1 SGDLS and CDR2 YYNGEE. The CDR3 loop is CASGTGGHYEQYF. The CDR3, as DNA: TGTGCCAGCGGGACAGGGGGACACTACGAGCAGTACTTC. Full variable domain (missing parts from reference TRBV9 and TRBJ2-7): DSGVTQTPKHLITATGQRVTLRCSPRSGDLSVYWYQQSLDQGLQFLIQYYNGEERAKGNILERFSAQQFPDLHSELNLSSLELGDSALYFCASGTGGHYEQYFGPGTRLTVT.

As for this clone: Sequence at one end of the junction differs from germline and may be a read error. V usage is TRBV29-1 and J usage is TRBJ1-4, with D uncertain. The CDR3 length is 11 residues. The germline V gene has CDR1 SQVTM and CDR2 ANQGSEA. CDR3 amino acids: CSVEVNERLFF. The CDR3 DNA is TGCAGCGTTGAAGTTAATGAAAGACTGTTTTTT. Variable domain in full (rest from reference TRBV29-1 and TRBJ1-4): SAVISQKPSRDICQRGTSLTIQCQVDSQVTMMFWYRQQPGQSLTLIATANQGSEATYESGFVIDKFPISRPNLTFSTLTVSNMSPEDSSIYLCSVEVNERLFFGSGTQLSVL.

The rearrangement uses TRBV29-1 and TRBJ2-5; TRBD1 matches 7 bases. The CDR3 length is 12 residues. Germline values: CDR1 SQVTM, CDR2 ANQGSEA. J gave up 5 bases and V 7 bases, and 7 bases lay outside the gene matches. The CDR3 here is CSAETGFETQYF. The CDR3 DNA reads as TGCAGCGCCGAGACAGGGTTCGAGACCCAGTACTTC.

There are a few counts of this clone. The chain joins TRBV29-1 to TRBJ1-2; 9 nucleotides line up with TRBD1. Germline V lookup: CDR1 SQVTM, CDR2 ANQGSEA. This CDR3 comprises 14 residues. The V and J ends lost 0 bases and 7 bases, in that order; junction bases with no gene match: 6. CDR3 loop: CSVEDPRTGVGYTF. The CDR3 coding sequence is TGCAGCGTTGAAGATCCAAGGACAGGGGTTGGCTACACCTTC.

This sequence joins TRBV11-2 and TRBJ2-7; D could derive from TRBD1 or TRBD2 (6 bases each). Trimming removed 1 base at V and 6 bases at J, with 13 bases between. Germline values: CDR1 SGHAT, CDR2 FQNNGV. The CDR3 runs to 14 residues. The DNA of the CDR3 is TGTGCCAGCAGCTTAGCGGTCGGGGGCCCCGAGCAGTACTTC. Protein product: CASSLAVGGPEQYF.

This CDR3 is CASSVGTEYTQYF. The CDR3, as DNA: TGTGCCAGCAGCGTCGGGACTGAGTATACGCAGTATTTT. This chain joins TRBV9 and TRBJ2-3, with a weak D call TRBD2 (6 bases). This CDR3 spans 13 amino acids. CDR1 is SGDLS and CDR2 is YYNGEE in the germline V gene. Trimming removed 2 bases at V and 7 bases at J, with 11 bases between.

The genes are TRBV30 and TRBJ2-3; 10 bases match TRBD1. V shed 1 base and J 5 bases; nucleotides not matched to a gene: 6. Germline-derived CDR1 and CDR2 are GTSNPN and SVGIG (reference sequence). This CDR3 has 15 amino acids. Here the CDR3 DNA reads TGTGCCTGGAGTGCCGGACAGGGGGAAGTAGATACGCAGTATTTT. It yields the protein CAWSAGQGEVDTQYF.

The J gene is TRBJ2-3, the V gene TRBV2; D is unclear. The CDR3 loop spans 11 amino acids. V gave up 6 bases and J gave up 6 bases, with 7 bases separating them. CDR1 SNHLY and CDR2 FYNNEI come from the germline V gene. The CDR3 nucleotides read TGTGCCAGCAGCCCCGCGGATACGCAGTATTTT. Protein sequence: CASSPADTQYF.

V usage is TRBV9 and J usage is TRBJ2-7; either TRBD1 or TRBD2 may supply D (6 bases each). This CDR3 spans 14 amino acids. Germline lookup yields CDR1 SGDLS and CDR2 YYNGEE. The V and J ends lost 4 bases and 6 bases respectively, with 17 bases between them. In DNA form, the CDR3 reads TGTGCCAGCAGCCCCAGACGAGAGGGGGGCGAGCAGTACTTC. Amino acid sequence: CASSPRREGGEQYF.

This rearrangement joins TRBV11-2 to TRBJ1-3, with D unresolved. Looked up from germline, CDR1 is SGHAT and CDR2 is FQNNGV. This CDR3 region has 14 residues. As DNA, the CDR3 is TGTGCTATAAGTGGATCCCTCAGTGGAAACACCATATATTTT. This codes for CAISGSLSGNTIYF.

The rearrangement joins TRBV21-1 to TRBJ2-7. TRBV21-1 counts as a pseudogene. The CDR3 contains 15 residues. The CDR3 reads CASSITGPSSYEQYF. CDR3 nucleotide sequence: TGTGCCAGCAGCATAACGGGACCGAGCTCCTACGAGCAGTACTTC.

The table lists this clone with a few counts. The same CDR3 also results from other DNA sequences found in this sample. The chain uses TRBV5-1 and TRBJ2-5; 8 positions match TRBD1. This CDR3 contains 14 residues. V lost 4 bases and J lost 5; bases outside the gene matches: 7. From germline, CDR1 is SGHRS and CDR2 YFSETQ. The CDR3 loop reads CASSPGQGGETQYF. As DNA, the CDR3 is TGCGCCAGCAGCCCAGGACAGGGTGGGGAGACCCAGTACTTC.

This chain uses TRBV6-8 with TRBJ1-2; no reliable D call. V lost 8 bases, J lost 5 bases, and 9 bases lay in between. Per germline, CDR1 MNHGY and CDR2 SAAAGT. The CDR3 is 11 residues long. Here the CDR3 DNA reads TGTGCCAGCCTTGAGGATTATGGCTACACCTTC. It specifies CASLEDYGYTF.